This T cell receptor (beta chain) is drawn from a study of identical twins. This CDR3 has 17 residues. Germline assignment: CDR1 MGHRA and CDR2 YSYEKL. In regard to this clonotype: What it binds is not known. This sequence may be a read error, since a much larger clone differs from it by one base.

Study-level points and caveats: Its conclusions, products of cross-sectional statistical analysis, did not come from following the same donors. Monozygotic twin pairs showed more out-of-frame TCR alpha sharing than models estimated.

Template switching added a universal primer site; cDNA carried unique molecular identifiers. Using its own MiXCR run on the 5' RACE reads, TCRdb lists one record per CDR3 protein. This repertoire shows fewer than 650,000 distinct CDR3 sequences, just over 7% found once; its top ten account for 1.5% to 2%. These data were likewise used in another study, on yellow fever vaccine responses in identical twins.

V usage is TRBV4-1 and J usage is TRBJ2-3, with D possibly being TRBD1 (5 bases). The specimen was PBMCs. The sequence came from a woman between 18 and 29 years old in good health. CDR3 protein: CASRQGEATTIADTQYF. The CDR3 coding sequence is TGCGCCAGCCGCCAGGGTGAGGCCACGACCATTGCAGATACGCAGTATTTT.